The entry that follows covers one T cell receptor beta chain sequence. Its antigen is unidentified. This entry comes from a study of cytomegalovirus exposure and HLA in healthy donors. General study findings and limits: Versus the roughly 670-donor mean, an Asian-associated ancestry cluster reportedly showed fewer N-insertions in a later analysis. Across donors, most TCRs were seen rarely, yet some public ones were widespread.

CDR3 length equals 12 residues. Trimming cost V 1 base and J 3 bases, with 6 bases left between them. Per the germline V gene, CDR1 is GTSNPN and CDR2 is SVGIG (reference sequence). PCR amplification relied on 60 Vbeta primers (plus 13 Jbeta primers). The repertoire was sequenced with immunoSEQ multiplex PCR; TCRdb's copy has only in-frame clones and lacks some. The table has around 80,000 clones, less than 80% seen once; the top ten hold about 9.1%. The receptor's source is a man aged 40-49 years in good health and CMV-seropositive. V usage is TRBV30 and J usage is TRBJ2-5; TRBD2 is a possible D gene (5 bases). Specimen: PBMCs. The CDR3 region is CAWSDGKETQYF. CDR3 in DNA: TGTGCCTGGAGTGACGGGAAAGAGACCCAGTACTTC.